Below, one T cell receptor (beta chain) is given with its context. TCRdb redid the calling of the 5' RACE reads with MiXCR, one entry per CDR3 protein. The table has 550,000 to 650,000 distinct CDR3 sequences, around 16% seen once. V was trimmed by 1 base and J by 3 bases, leaving 6 bases between them. The CDR3 runs to 13 residues. Looked up from germline, CDR1 is LNHNV and CDR2 is YYDKDF (reference sequence). The data were taken from a study of T-cell memory formation after mild COVID-19. The J gene is TRBJ1-2, the V gene TRBV15, with no clear D. Sequencing was performed on PBMCs or a T cell subset sorted from them (not recorded which). This clonotype originated in an adult woman who had mild COVID-19 (a few samples of this study predate the infection). Cell type and time point are not known. CDR3 sequence reads: CATSRAQYYGYTF. For the CDR3, the DNA is TGTGCCACCAGCAGAGCACAGTACTATGGCTACACCTTC.